This T cell receptor beta chain is from a study of graft-versus-host responses after intestinal transplantation. The wider study: Anti-thymocyte globulin induction was given to all recipients, followed by tacrolimus and steroids for roughly 3 years.

The CDR3 runs 15 residues. V gave up 1 base and J gave up 9 bases; unmatched junction bases: 7. From germline, CDR1 is KGHSH and CDR2 LQKENI. The assay was immunoSEQ multiplex PCR, and TCRdb's table has in-frame clones only and misses some. This sample yields around 97,000 clones, of which 91% are seen a single time; roughly 0.2% belongs to the top ten. Points on this clone: Antigen specificity is unknown.

Study-level results: Allograft clonal ratios (graft-versus-host to host-versus-graft) were high in patients who had graft-donor T cell macrochimerism.

The rearrangement uses TRBV18 and TRBJ2-5; 11 bases line up with TRBD2. The sequenced sample was unstimulated CD4+ T cells sorted from spleen or lymph node cells, obtained before transplant. The TCR was taken from a human donor who was the organ donor for an intestinal transplant. The CDR3 nucleotides are TGTGCCAGCTCACCACTGCCGGGGACTAGCGGCCCCCAGTACTTC. Translated, it gives CASSPLPGTSGPQYF. Full variable domain (missing parts from reference TRBV18 and TRBJ2-5): NAGVMQNPRHLVRRRGQEARLRCSPMKGHSHVYWYRQLPEEGLKFMVYLQKENIIDESGMPKERFSAEFPKEGPSILRIQQVVRGDSAAYFCASSPLPGTSGPQYFGPGTRLLVL.